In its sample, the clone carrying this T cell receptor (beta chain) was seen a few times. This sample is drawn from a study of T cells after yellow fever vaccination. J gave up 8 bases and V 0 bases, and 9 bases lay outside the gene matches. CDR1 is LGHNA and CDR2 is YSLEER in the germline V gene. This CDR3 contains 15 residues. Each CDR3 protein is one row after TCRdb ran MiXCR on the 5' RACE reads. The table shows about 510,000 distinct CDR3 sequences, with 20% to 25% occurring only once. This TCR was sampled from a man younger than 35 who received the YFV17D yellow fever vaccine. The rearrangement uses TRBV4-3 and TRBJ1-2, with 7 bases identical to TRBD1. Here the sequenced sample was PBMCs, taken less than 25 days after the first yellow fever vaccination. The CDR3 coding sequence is TGCGCCAGCAGCCAAGATCCGACAGGGTCAGGGGGCTACACCTTC. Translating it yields CASSQDPTGSGGYTF.